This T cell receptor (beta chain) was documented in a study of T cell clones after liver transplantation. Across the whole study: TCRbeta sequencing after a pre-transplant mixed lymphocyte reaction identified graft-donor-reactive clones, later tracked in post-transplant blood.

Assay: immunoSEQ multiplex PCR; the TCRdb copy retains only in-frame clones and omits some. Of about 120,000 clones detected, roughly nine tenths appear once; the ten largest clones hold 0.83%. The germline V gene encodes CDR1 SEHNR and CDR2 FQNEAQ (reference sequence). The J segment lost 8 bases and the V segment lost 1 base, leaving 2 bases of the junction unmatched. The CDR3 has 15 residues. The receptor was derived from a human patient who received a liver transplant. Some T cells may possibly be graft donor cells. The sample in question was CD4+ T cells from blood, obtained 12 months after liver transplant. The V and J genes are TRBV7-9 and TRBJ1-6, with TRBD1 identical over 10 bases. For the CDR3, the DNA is TGTGCCAGCAGCTTAGTCGGGACAGGGGATTCACCCCTCCACTTT. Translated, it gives CASSLVGTGDSPLHF. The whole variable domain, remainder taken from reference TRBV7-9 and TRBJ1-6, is DTGVSQNPRHKITKRGQNVTFRCDPISEHNRLYWYRQTLGQGPEFLTYFQNEAQLEKSRLLSDRFSAERPKGSFSTLEIQRTEQGDSAMYLCASSLVGTGDSPLHFGNGTRLTVT.